This T cell receptor beta chain was recorded in a study of T-cell reconstitution after alpha-beta-depleted transplantation in children. Study-wide findings and caveats: Expanded clones from the graft, numbering several hundred, reportedly supplied alpha-beta T cells about two months after transplant. Surviving thymic progenitors and recipient T cells were the source of high TCRbeta diversity at day 60 in some patients. When one year had passed after transplant, most T-cell counts and diversity came from newly produced T cells.

The V and J ends lost 0 bases and 4 bases respectively, with 22 bases between them. The CDR3 is made up of 18 amino acids. Per the germline V gene, CDR1 is SGHRS and CDR2 is YFSETQ. Researchers prepared the TCRbeta library using unique molecular identifiers, the study reports. TCRdb itself ran the PCR reads through MiXCR, one entry per CDR3 protein. The data show fewer than 550,000 distinct CDR3 sequences, with over 9.5% seen just once and 14% held by the top ten. There are a few counts of this clonotype. No antigen is known for it. The chain couples TRBV5-1 to TRBJ1-1; D uncertain. The source is a female patient aged 2-15 years who had a stem cell transplant for aplastic anemia, so the T cells may come from the graft donor. Material: PBMCs, mostly from graft donor cells, obtained 180 days after TCRalphabeta/CD19-depleted stem cell transplant. CDR3 loop: CASSLGKAVAPWGTEAFF. CDR3 coding DNA: TGCGCCAGCAGCTTGGGAAAGGCGGTTGCCCCTTGGGGCACTGAAGCTTTCTTT.